The clone carrying this T cell receptor beta chain turned up a few times. Its antigen is not known. These data originate in a study of blood T cells in healthy people across ages. Next came a second PCR, run for roughly 6 to 11 cycles, which used a sample-barcoded 5' primer along with a J-beta primer mix. TCRdb re-called the 5' RACE reads through MiXCR, storing one row per CDR3 protein. The data show 780,000 or so distinct CDR3 sequences, with around a quarter seen just once and under 4.5% held by the top ten. Overall study results and limits: Underestimates were what the diversity estimates from one million T cells were considered to be.

CDR1 is SGHTA, CDR2 FQGNSA, per germline. Trimming took 5 bases from V and 4 from J, leaving 18 bases between them. The CDR3 has 15 amino acids. Per sample, no less than 5 micrograms of total RNA were extracted. The same specimen was also included in a second study, on T cells of mothers and their children. That paper notes: Barcodes and 2-4 random nucleotides were added by M1S in the second PCR.

Sequenced sample: blood. V gene TRBV7-2 combines with J gene TRBJ2-7; D is possibly TRBD1 or TRBD2 (6 bases each). The clonotype originates from a boy aged 5-17 years in good health. CDR3: CASSVGGLSIYEQYF. The CDR3 DNA is TGTGCCAGCAGCGTAGGGGGGCTTTCCATATACGAGCAGTACTTC.